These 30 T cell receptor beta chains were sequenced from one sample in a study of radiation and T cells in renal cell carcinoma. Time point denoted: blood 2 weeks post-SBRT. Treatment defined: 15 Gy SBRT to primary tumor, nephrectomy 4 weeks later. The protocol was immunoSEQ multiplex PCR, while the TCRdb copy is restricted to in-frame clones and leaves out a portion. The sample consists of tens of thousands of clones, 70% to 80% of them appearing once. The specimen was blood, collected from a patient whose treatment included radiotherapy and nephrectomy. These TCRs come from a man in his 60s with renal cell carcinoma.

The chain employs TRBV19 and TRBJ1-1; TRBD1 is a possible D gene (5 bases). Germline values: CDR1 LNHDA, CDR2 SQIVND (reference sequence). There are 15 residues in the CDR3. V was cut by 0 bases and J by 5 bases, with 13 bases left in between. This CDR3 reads CASSIEGGGLTEAFF. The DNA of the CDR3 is TGTGCCAGTAGTATAGAAGGCGGGGGTTTAACTGAAGCTTTCTTT. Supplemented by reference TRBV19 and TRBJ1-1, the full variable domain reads DGGITQSPKYLFRKEGQNVTLSCEQNLNHDAMYWYRQDPGQGLRLIYYSQIVNDFQKGDIAEGYSVSREKKESFPLTVTSAQKNPTAFYLCASSIEGGGLTEAFFGQGTRLTVV.

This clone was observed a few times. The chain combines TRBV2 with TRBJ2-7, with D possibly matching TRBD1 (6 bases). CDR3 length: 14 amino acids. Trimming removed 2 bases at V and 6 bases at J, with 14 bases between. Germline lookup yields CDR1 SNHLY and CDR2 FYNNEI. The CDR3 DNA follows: TGTGCCAGCAGTGAACCTTTACAGGGCCCCGAGCAGTACGTC. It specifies CASSEPLQGPEQYV.

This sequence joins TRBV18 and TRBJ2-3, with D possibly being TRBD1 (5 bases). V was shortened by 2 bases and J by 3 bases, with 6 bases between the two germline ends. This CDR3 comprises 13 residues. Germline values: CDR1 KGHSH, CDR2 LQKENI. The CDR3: CASSPYRTDTQYF. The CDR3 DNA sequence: TGTGCCAGCTCACCATACAGGACAGATACGCAGTATTTT.

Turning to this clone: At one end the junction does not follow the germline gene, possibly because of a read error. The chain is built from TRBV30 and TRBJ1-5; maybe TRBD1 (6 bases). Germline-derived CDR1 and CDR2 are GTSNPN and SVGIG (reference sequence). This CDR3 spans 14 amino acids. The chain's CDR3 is CARSVRRGGQPQHF. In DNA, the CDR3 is TGTGCCCGGAGTGTCCGCAGGGGAGGTCAGCCCCAGCATTTT.

The CDR3 DNA reads as TGCAGTGCACCGATTAACACTGAAGCTTTCTTT. Its translation: CSAPINTEAFF. V usage is TRBV20-1 and J usage is TRBJ1-1, with no clear D. V was pared by 6 bases and J by 2 bases, with 7 bases between. The CDR3 spans 11 residues. Germline loops: CDR1 DFQATT, CDR2 SNEGSKA (reference sequence).

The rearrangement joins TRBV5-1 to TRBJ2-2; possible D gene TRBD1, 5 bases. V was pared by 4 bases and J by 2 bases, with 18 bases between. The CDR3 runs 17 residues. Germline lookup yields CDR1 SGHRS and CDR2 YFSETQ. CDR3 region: CASSRTGATRNTGELFF. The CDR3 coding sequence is TGCGCCAGCAGCCGAACAGGAGCTACGCGAAACACCGGGGAGCTGTTTTTT.

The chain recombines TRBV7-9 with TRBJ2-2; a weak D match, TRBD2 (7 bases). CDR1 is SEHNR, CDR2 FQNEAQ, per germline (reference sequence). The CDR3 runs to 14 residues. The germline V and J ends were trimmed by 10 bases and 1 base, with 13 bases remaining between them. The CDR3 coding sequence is TGTGCCAACCAAGGGGGGGAGAACACCGGGGAGCTGTTTTTT. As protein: CANQGGENTGELFF.

The CDR3 protein is CASSPGGGLSPLHF. Here the CDR3 DNA reads TGTGCCAGCAGCCCCGGGGGGGGCCTTTCACCCCTCCACTTT. The chain has TRBV11-1 and TRBJ1-6, with D perhaps TRBD1 (6 bases). Germline V gene sequence: CDR1 SGHAT, CDR2 FQDESV (reference sequence). The CDR3 loop spans 14 amino acids. V lost 5 bases and J lost 9, with 14 bases in between.

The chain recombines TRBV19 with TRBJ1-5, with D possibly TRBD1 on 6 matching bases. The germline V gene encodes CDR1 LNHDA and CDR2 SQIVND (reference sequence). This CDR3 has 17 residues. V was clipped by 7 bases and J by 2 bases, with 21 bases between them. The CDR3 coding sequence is TGTGCCAGTACTACGATCAGGCAGGGGCAGGGCAATCAGCCCCAGCATTTT. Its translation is CASTTIRQGQGNQPQHF.

CDR3 protein: CASSQGGARYGYTF. In DNA form, the CDR3 reads TGCGCCAGCAGCCAAGGGGGGGCTCGATATGGCTACACCTTC. J is TRBJ1-2 and V is TRBV4-3; D may be TRBD1 (6 bases). The CDR3 runs 14 residues. V was trimmed by 1 base and J by 5 bases, leaving 11 bases between them. From germline, CDR1 is LGHNA and CDR2 YSLEER.

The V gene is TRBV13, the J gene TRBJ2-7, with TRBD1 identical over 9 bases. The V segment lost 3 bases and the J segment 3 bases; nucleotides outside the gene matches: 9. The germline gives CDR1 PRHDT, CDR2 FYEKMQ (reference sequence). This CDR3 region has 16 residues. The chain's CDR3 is CASSFLGTGRNYEQYF. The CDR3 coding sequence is TGTGCCAGCAGCTTTTTAGGGACAGGGAGAAACTACGAGCAGTACTTC.

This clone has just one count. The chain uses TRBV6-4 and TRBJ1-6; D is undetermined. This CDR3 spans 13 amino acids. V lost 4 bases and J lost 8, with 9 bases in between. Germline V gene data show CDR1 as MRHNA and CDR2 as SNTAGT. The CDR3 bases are TGTGCCAGCAGTGTGGGGAATGATTCACCCCTCCACTTT. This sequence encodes CASSVGNDSPLHF.

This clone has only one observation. The CDR3: CASSLGSGGGYGYTF. Written as DNA, the CDR3 is TGCGCCAGCAGCTTGGGTAGTGGGGGAGGCTATGGCTACACCTTC. The chain is built from TRBV5-1 and TRBJ1-2, with a tentative D call TRBD1 (5 bases). The CDR3 covers 15 residues. Trimming stripped 0 bases from V and 4 bases from J, with 13 bases between. In germline, CDR1 is SGHRS, CDR2 YFSETQ.

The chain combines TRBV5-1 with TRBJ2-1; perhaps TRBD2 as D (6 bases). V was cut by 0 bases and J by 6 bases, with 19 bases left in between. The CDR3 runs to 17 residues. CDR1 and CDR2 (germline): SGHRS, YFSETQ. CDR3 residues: CASSLEVTVGGANEQFF. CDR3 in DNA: TGCGCCAGCAGCTTGGAGGTTACCGTCGGGGGAGCCAATGAGCAGTTCTTC.

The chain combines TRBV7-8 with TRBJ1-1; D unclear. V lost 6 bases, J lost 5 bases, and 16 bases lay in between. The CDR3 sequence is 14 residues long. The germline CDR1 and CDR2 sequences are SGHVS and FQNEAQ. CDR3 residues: CASSIWAEDTEAFF. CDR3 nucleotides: TGTGCCAGCAGTATATGGGCAGAGGATACTGAAGCTTTCTTT.

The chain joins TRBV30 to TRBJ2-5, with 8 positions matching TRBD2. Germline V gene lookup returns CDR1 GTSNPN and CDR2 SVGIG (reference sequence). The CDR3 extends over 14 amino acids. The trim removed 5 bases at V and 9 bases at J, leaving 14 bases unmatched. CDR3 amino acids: CAWSLAGRPSAQYF. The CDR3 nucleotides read TGTGCCTGGTCTTTAGCGGGGCGGCCCTCGGCCCAGTACTTC.

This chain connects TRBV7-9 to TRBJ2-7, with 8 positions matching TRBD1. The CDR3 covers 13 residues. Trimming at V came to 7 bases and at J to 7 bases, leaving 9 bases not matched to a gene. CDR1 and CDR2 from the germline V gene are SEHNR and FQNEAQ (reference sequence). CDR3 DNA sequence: TGTGCCAGCACCCGGACAGGGTTGGGGGAGCAGTACTTC. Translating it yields CASTRTGLGEQYF.

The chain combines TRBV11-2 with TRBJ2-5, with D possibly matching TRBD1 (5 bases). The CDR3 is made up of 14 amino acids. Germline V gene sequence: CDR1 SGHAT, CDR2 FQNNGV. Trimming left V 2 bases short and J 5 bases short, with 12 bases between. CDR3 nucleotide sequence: TGTGCCAGCAGCTTACTTGGGGCGATGGAGACCCAGTACTTC. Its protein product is CASSLLGAMETQYF.

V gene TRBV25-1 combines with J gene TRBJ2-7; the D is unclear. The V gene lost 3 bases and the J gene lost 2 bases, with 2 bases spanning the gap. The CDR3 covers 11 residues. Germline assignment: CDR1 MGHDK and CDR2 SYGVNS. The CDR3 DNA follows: TGTGCCAGCAGTGACACCTACGAGCAGTACTTC. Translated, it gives CASSDTYEQYF.

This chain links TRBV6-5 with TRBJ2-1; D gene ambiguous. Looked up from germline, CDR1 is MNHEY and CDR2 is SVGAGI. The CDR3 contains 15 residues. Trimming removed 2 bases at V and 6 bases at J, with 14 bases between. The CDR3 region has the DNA TGTGCCAGCAGTTACGGCCAGAATGGGGTCAATGAGCAGTTCTTC. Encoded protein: CASSYGQNGVNEQFF.

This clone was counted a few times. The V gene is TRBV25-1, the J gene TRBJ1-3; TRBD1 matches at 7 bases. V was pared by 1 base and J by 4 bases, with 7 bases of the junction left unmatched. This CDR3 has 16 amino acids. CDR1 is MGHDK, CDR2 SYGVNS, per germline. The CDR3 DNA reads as TGTGCCAGCAGTGAATCAGGGGGGCCGGGAGGAAACACCATATATTTT. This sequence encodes CASSESGGPGGNTIYF.

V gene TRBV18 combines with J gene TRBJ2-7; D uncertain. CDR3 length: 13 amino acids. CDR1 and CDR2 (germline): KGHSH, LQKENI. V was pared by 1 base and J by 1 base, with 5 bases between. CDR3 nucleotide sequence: TGTGCCAGCTCACCACTTAGATCCTACGAGCAGTACGTC. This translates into CASSPLRSYEQYV.

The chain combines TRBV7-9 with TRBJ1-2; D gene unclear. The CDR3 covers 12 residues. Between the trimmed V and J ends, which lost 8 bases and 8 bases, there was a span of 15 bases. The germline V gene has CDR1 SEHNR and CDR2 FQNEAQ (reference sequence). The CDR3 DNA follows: TGTGCCAGCGGACTTACGGCGTGGGGCTACACCTTC. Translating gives CASGLTAWGYTF.

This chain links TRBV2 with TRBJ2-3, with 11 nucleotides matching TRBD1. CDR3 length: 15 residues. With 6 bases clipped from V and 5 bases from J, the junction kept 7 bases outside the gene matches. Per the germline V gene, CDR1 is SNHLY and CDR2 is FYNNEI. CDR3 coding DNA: TGTGCCAGCAGGGAGGGACAGGGGGAGATAGATACGCAGTATTTT. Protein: CASREGQGEIDTQYF.

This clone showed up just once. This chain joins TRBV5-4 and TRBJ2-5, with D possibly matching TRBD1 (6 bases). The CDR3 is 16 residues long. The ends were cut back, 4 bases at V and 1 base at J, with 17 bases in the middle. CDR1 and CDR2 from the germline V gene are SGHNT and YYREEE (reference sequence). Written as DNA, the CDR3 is TGTGCCAGCAGCAGTCCCCAGGGCAGGGGCCAAGAGACCCAGTACTTC. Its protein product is CASSSPQGRGQETQYF.

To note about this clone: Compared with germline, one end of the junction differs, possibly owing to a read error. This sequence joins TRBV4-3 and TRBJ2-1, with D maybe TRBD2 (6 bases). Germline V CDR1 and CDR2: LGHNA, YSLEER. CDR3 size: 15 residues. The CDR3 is CASSSGLESFNEQFF. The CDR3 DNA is TGCGCCAGCAGCTCGGGACTGGAATCCTTCAATGAGCAGTTCTTC.

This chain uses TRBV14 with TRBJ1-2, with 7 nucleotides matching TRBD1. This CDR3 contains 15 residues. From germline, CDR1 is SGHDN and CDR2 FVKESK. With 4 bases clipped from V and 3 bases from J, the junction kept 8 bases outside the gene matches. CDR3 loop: CASSLRTGWHYGYTF. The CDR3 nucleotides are TGTGCCAGCAGCCTACGGACAGGTTGGCACTATGGCTACACCTTC.

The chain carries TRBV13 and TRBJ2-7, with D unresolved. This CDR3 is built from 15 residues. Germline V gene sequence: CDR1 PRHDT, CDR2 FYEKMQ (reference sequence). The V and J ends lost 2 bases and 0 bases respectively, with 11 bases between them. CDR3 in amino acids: CASSLPPPVSYEQYF. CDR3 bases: TGTGCCAGCAGCTTACCCCCTCCAGTCTCCTACGAGCAGTACTTC.

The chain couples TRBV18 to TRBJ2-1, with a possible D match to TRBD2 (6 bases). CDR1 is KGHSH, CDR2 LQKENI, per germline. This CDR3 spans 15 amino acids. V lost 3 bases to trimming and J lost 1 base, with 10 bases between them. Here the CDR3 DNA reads TGTGCCAGCTCACCCGGGACTGCATCCTACAATGAGCAGTTCTTC. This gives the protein CASSPGTASYNEQFF. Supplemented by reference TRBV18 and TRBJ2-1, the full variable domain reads NAGVMQNPRHLVRRRGQEARLRCSPMKGHSHVYWYRQLPEEGLKFMVYLQKENIIDESGMPKERFSAEFPKEGPSILRIQQVVRGDSAAYFCASSPGTASYNEQFFGPGTRLTVL.

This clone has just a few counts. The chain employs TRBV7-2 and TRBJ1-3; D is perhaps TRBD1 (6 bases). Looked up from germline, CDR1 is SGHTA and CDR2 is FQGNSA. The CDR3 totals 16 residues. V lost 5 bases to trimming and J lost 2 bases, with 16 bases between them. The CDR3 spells CASSPTGTNTGNTIYF. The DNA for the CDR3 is TGTGCCAGCAGCCCTACCGGGACAAATACTGGAAACACCATATATTTT.